The sequence of this TCR beta chain was determined in a study of blood T cell repertoires in COVID-19. About the study: Collection of acute and convalescent COVID-19 samples took place in the United States, Italy and Spain. Sources were T cells, B-cell-depleted T cells, or PBMCs; the material itself was cDNA or gDNA.

Looked up from germline, CDR1 is GTSNPN and CDR2 is SVGIG (reference sequence). J lost 2 bases, V lost 3 bases, and 12 bases had no gene match. The CDR3 runs 16 residues. As originally analysed: Nucleated cell counts were estimated from reference gene primer amplification. Sequencing used immunoSEQ multiplex PCR; TCRdb keeps in-frame clones, though not all of them. Clone size and the V and J calls come from that table; the DNA yielded D and trimming. This table has 200,000 to 250,000 clones, about 83% appearing once. The receptor was isolated from a man aged 45-65 years with active or convalescent COVID-19. The sequenced sample was peripheral blood. The chain is built from TRBV30 and TRBJ1-2, with TRBD1 matching 7 bases. CDR3 protein: CAWRDSLGGYNYGYTF. The CDR3 DNA is TGTGCCTGGAGGGACTCCCTAGGGGGCTACAACTATGGCTACACCTTC.